The 29 T cell receptor beta chains in this list originate from one sample, sequenced in a study of spatial heterogeneity in lung cancer. Overall study results and limits: Tumor mutation count correlated with how many alpha and beta TCRs expanded intratumorally.

From the 5' RACE reads, TCRdb called clonotypes with MiXCR, one entry per CDR3 protein. The table lists 15,000 or so distinct CDR3 sequences, approximately 4.5% of them singletons. Documented time point: sample taken at primary tumor resection. Their antigen targets remain unknown. The source material was lung tumor tissue, sampled at surgery. These receptors all stem from a female donor with early-stage non-small cell lung cancer.

Only a few counts were recorded for this clonotype. For a library built for alpha chains, this beta chain is a stray read; little rests on its size. The chain is built from TRBV5-4 and TRBJ2-7; D may correspond to TRBD1 or TRBD2 (5 bases each). The V gene's germline CDR1 is SGHNT and CDR2 YYREEE (reference sequence). The CDR3 length is 15 residues. V dropped 0 bases and J dropped 0 bases, with 10 bases sitting between them. The DNA for the CDR3 is TGTGCCAGCAGCTTGGGAGGGGTGAGCTCCTACGAGCAGTACTTC. This sequence encodes CASSLGGVSSYEQYF.

This clonotype appeared a few times. This beta chain was picked up by a library intended for alpha chains and is off target, so its count carries little meaning. The V and J genes are TRBV7-9 and TRBJ1-1, with D tentatively TRBD1 (5 bases). CDR3 length: 14 residues. The V gene lost 4 bases and the J gene lost 1 base, with 10 bases spanning the gap. Germline V gene lookup returns CDR1 SEHNR and CDR2 FQNEAQ (reference sequence). CDR3 in amino acids: CASSSNTGNTEAFF. The CDR3 coding sequence is TGTGCCAGCAGCTCCAATACAGGGAACACTGAAGCTTTCTTT.

This clonotype came up many times. This beta chain was picked up by a library intended for alpha chains and is off target, so its count carries little meaning. The chain couples TRBV6-2 or TRBV6-3 to TRBJ2-3, with D tentatively TRBD2 (7 bases). V shed 5 bases and J shed 9 bases, with 9 bases lying between them. This CDR3 spans 11 amino acids. CDR1 MNHEY and CDR2 SVGEGT come from the germline V gene. The DNA for the CDR3 is TGTGCCAGCAGTGCGGGGGCCACGCAGTATTTT. Amino acid sequence: CASSAGATQYF.

This clonotype was detected ten times or more. With the library built for alpha chains, this beta chain is off target and its frequency is not meaningful. This chain joins TRBV6-6 and TRBJ1-1, with 9 bases aligning to TRBD1. Germline assignment: CDR1 MNHNY and CDR2 SVGAGI (reference sequence). V dropped 7 bases and J dropped 2; count of bases not matched to a gene: 8. This CDR3 has 15 amino acids. CDR3 sequence reads: CASNPTGGGNTEAFF. In DNA form, the CDR3 reads TGTGCCAGCAACCCAACAGGGGGCGGAAACACTGAAGCTTTCTTT.

This clonotype came up many times. This beta chain was picked up by a library intended for alpha chains and is off target, so its count carries little meaning. The V call is TRBV2, the J call TRBJ2-7; 9 nucleotides line up with TRBD1. CDR1 is SNHLY and CDR2 is FYNNEI in the germline V gene. The V and J ends lost 8 bases and 5 bases, in that order; junction bases with no gene match: 13. This CDR3 region has 15 residues. CDR3 amino acids: CASGGWGQGADEQYF. CDR3 coding DNA: TGTGCCAGCGGAGGGTGGGGACAGGGCGCAGACGAGCAGTACTTC.

This clonotype was seen ten or more times. In a library made to pick up alpha chains, this beta chain is a stray read with a size that means little. This chain uses TRBV4-3 with TRBJ1-4; 9 bases agree with TRBD1. The CDR3 is 18 amino acids. Germline V gene sequence: CDR1 LGHNA, CDR2 YSLEER. V shed 4 bases, J shed 5 bases, and the junction held 14 bases outside the gene matches. The CDR3 loop is CASSLDHAGDRANEKLFF. Written as DNA, the CDR3 is TGCGCCAGCAGCCTTGACCATGCGGGGGACAGGGCGAATGAAAAACTGTTTTTT.

This clonotype was recorded many times. The library was prepared for alpha chains; this beta chain is a stray read, so its frequency means little. The chain employs TRBV7-6 and TRBJ2-7; unclear D gene. The CDR3 contains 11 residues. V was trimmed by 1 base and J by 6 bases, leaving 4 bases between them. Germline V lookup: CDR1 SGHVS, CDR2 FNYEAQ. The DNA of the CDR3 is TGTGCCAGCAGCTTAGGGCGCGAGCAGTACTTC. As protein: CASSLGREQYF.

This clonotype was observed at least ten times. This beta chain represents an off-target read in a library built for alpha chains; its size is of limited meaning. The CDR3 DNA reads TGCAGTGCTAGCGGGGGGCCTAACAATGAGCAGTTCTTC. This sequence encodes CSASGGPNNEQFF. The chain links TRBV20-1 to TRBJ2-1; D is possibly TRBD2 (7 bases). The CDR3 runs to 13 residues. The V gene's germline CDR1 is DFQATT and CDR2 SNEGSKA (reference sequence). V shed 3 bases and J shed 5 bases, with 11 bases lying between them.

The sample holds many counts of this clonotype. Since it is a stray read in a library aimed at alpha chains, this beta chain has a size that is not meaningful. The chain recombines TRBV2 with TRBJ1-1; D gene unclear. CDR1 and CDR2 from the germline V gene are SNHLY and FYNNEI. This CDR3 spans 11 amino acids. The V end was cut by 3 bases, the J end by 7 bases, with 6 bases between. The CDR3 spells CASSDGIEAFF. In DNA, the CDR3 is TGTGCCAGCAGTGACGGCATTGAAGCTTTCTTT.

This clonotype has a count of ten or more. The library was built for alpha chains, so this beta chain is an off-target read and its size means little. The V gene is TRBV7-9, the J gene TRBJ1-1; D is uncertain. The germline V and J ends were trimmed by 6 bases and 1 base, with 12 bases remaining between them. This CDR3 has 14 residues. Germline CDR1 and CDR2: SEHNR and FQNEAQ (reference sequence). CDR3 in amino acids: CASRKAGGNTEAFF. In DNA, the CDR3 is TGTGCCAGCAGAAAGGCAGGCGGGAACACTGAAGCTTTCTTT. Combining the CDR3 with reference TRBV7-9 and TRBJ1-1 gives the whole variable domain DTGVSQNPRHKITKRGQNVTFRCDPISEHNRLYWYRQTLGQGPEFLTYFQNEAQLEKSRLLSDRFSAERPKGSFSTLEIQRTEQGDSAMYLCASRKAGGNTEAFFGQGTRLTVV.

The table lists this clonotype with many counts. Since the library was made to target alpha chains, this beta chain is a stray read and its abundance is not meaningful. The CDR3 region has the DNA TGTGCCAGCAGTTCCCCTCTGGGGCCTGGGGCCCAGTACTTC. It encodes CASSSPLGPGAQYF. The chain has TRBV28 and TRBJ2-5; TRBD1 might be the D (5 bases). The V end was cut by 4 bases, the J end by 9 bases, with 18 bases between. CDR1 and CDR2 (germline): MDHEN, SYDVKM. The CDR3 is 14 residues long.

This clonotype was picked up many times. This beta chain came through as a stray read in a library set up for alpha chains, and its size says little. The V and J genes are TRBV20-1 and TRBJ1-1; 12 positions agree with TRBD1. The germline V gene has CDR1 DFQATT and CDR2 SNEGSKA (reference sequence). The V segment lost 1 base and the J segment 4 bases; nucleotides outside the gene matches: 7. The CDR3 is 16 residues long. Here the CDR3 DNA reads TGCAGTGCTAGAGGGGACAGGGGGCCCGATGCCACTGAAGCTTTCTTT. Amino acid sequence: CSARGDRGPDATEAFF.

This clonotype was counted many times. For a library built for alpha chains, this beta chain is a stray read; little rests on its size. The chain employs TRBV4-3 and TRBJ2-3; the match to TRBD2 covers 13 bases. Germline lookup yields CDR1 LGHNA and CDR2 YSLEER. This CDR3 is built from 17 residues. The V gene end was trimmed by 4 bases and the J gene end by 4 bases; junction bases not matched to a gene: 8. CDR3 sequence: CASSRLRTSGGSDTQYF. The CDR3, as DNA: TGCGCCAGCAGCCGCCTCCGGACTAGCGGGGGTTCAGATACGCAGTATTTT.

This clonotype was seen many times. This beta chain turned up in a library designed for alpha chains; as an off-target read, its abundance says little. This rearrangement joins TRBV11-2 to TRBJ2-5; possibly TRBD1 or TRBD2 for D (5 bases each). The V and J ends lost 1 base and 2 bases respectively, with 11 bases between them. The CDR3 has 15 amino acids. Germline CDR1 SGHAT, CDR2 FQNNGV. The CDR3 DNA sequence: TGTGCCAGCAGCTTAGCGGGGCGGAATCAAGAGACCCAGTACTTC. It yields the protein CASSLAGRNQETQYF.

This clonotype was picked up many times. Because this beta chain is a stray read in a library intended to capture alpha chains, its abundance should not be given much weight. V is TRBV15 and J is TRBJ1-6; D is unresolved. Germline CDR1 reads LNHNV; CDR2 reads YYDKDF (reference sequence). V gave up 7 bases and J gave up 8 bases, with 12 bases separating them. CDR3 length: 13 residues. As DNA, the CDR3 is TGTGCCACCACACGGCAGGTGGATTCACCCCTCCACTTT. This gives the protein CATTRQVDSPLHF.

Turning to this clonotype: The size of this beta chain means little, since it is a stray read in a library made for alpha chains. CDR3 nucleotides: TGTGCCAGCACCCTACGGGGGGGGAACCCAAGTAATTCACCCCTCCACTTT. Protein: CASTLRGGNPSNSPLHF. The rearrangement uses TRBV28 and TRBJ1-6; a possible D gene is TRBD1 (5 bases). Germline V CDR1 and CDR2: MDHEN, SYDVKM. The CDR3 contains 17 residues. The V and J ends lost 7 bases and 6 bases respectively, with 22 bases between them.

This clonotype showed up many times. This beta chain is a stray read from a library made for alpha chains; its abundance is not meaningful. The chain joins TRBV4-1 to TRBJ2-7; possible D gene TRBD2, 6 bases. Germline V gene sequence: CDR1 MGHRA, CDR2 YSYEKL. The CDR3 consists of 14 residues. V was trimmed by 4 bases and J by 0 bases, leaving 10 bases between them. CDR3 sequence (DNA): TGCGCCAGCAGCCGCTCGGGGGACTCCTACGAGCAGTACTTC. Translated, it gives CASSRSGDSYEQYF.

Many counts were recorded for this clonotype. As an off-target read in a library built for alpha chains, this beta chain has a frequency of little significance. This chain connects TRBV5-5 to TRBJ1-2, with unresolved D. Germline CDR1 SGHKS, CDR2 YYEKEE (reference sequence). CDR3 length: 11 residues. V was shortened by 0 bases and J by 4 bases, with 1 base between the two germline ends. CDR3 in amino acids: CASSLVYGYTF. The CDR3, as DNA: TGTGCCAGCAGCTTGGTCTATGGCTACACCTTC. Based on the CDR3 plus reference TRBV5-5 and TRBJ1-2, the full variable domain is DAGVTQSPTHLIKTRGQQVTLRCSPISGHKSVSWYQQVLGQGPQFIFQYYEKEERGRGNFPDRFSARQFPNYSSELNVNALLLGDSALYLCASSLVYGYTFGSGTRLTVV.

This clonotype was observed many times. This beta chain is an unintended read in a library built for alpha chains; its size means little. This sequence joins TRBV5-1 and TRBJ1-1; D is ambiguous. Germline V gene data show CDR1 as SGHRS and CDR2 as YFSETQ. The germline V and J ends were trimmed by 5 bases and 0 bases, with 11 bases remaining between them. CDR3 length: 14 amino acids. The CDR3 sequence is CASRSAGMNTEAFF. The CDR3 DNA reads as TGCGCCAGCAGATCCGCCGGGATGAACACTGAAGCTTTCTTT.

This clonotype was counted at least ten times. Little can be read into the size of this beta chain, an off-target read in a library designed for alpha chains. J is TRBJ1-1 and V is TRBV6-2 or TRBV6-3; D is perhaps TRBD1 (6 bases). This CDR3 contains 16 residues. The germline V and J ends were trimmed by 4 bases and 0 bases, with 15 bases remaining between them. Germline V gene data show CDR1 as MNHEY and CDR2 as SVGEGT. In DNA, the CDR3 is TGTGCCAGCAGTTCTCCGGGGGCACCAATGAACACTGAAGCTTTCTTT. It translates to CASSSPGAPMNTEAFF.

This clonotype has a count of ten or more. An end of the junction differs from the germline gene, which may be a read error. This beta chain is an unintended read in a library built for alpha chains; its size means little. The chain has TRBV7-8 and TRBJ1-5; D not resolved. The CDR3 has 14 residues. Germline V gene sequence: CDR1 SGHVS, CDR2 FQNEAQ. Here the CDR3 reads CASILVGIPQPQHF. The CDR3 DNA reads as TGTGCCAGCATCTTAGTGGGTATTCCCCAGCCCCAGCATTTT.

This clonotype was seen ten or more times. In a library made to pick up alpha chains, this beta chain is a stray read with a size that means little. V gene TRBV7-2 combines with J gene TRBJ1-2; 8 bases are shared with TRBD1. Germline CDR1 is SGHTA and CDR2 is FQGNSA. The CDR3 has 16 amino acids. V lost 0 bases and J lost 0; bases outside the gene matches: 3. The CDR3 sequence is CASSLAPQGANYGYTF. The CDR3, as DNA: TGTGCCAGCAGCTTAGCTCCACAGGGGGCTAACTATGGCTACACCTTC.

By share, this clonotype counts as medium-sized. This beta chain turned up in a library designed for alpha chains; as an off-target read, its abundance says little. The V call is TRBV7-7, the J call TRBJ2-4, with 14 bases matching TRBD2. Germline CDR1 is SSHAT and CDR2 is FNYEAQ (reference sequence). The CDR3 contains 16 residues. Losses at the gene ends were 4 bases for V and 5 bases for J; bases not matched to a gene: 4. DNA for the CDR3: TGTGCCAGCAGCTCGGGACTAGCGGGGGCCCAAAACATTCAGTACTTC. The encoded protein is CASSSGLAGAQNIQYF.

At least ten counts were recorded for this clonotype. The library was built for alpha chains, so this beta chain is an off-target read and its size means little. The V and J genes are TRBV10-3 and TRBJ1-3; D not certain. The CDR3 contains 16 residues. Germline CDR1 ENHRY, CDR2 SYGVKD. The CDR3 is CAIGMVGGPEGNTIYF. DNA of the CDR3: TGTGCTATCGGGATGGTCGGAGGGCCTGAAGGGAACACCATATATTTT.

This clonotype is classed as medium-sized. This beta chain slipped into a library made for alpha chains as a stray read, so its size is not meaningful. The chain uses TRBV6-2 or TRBV6-3 and TRBJ1-1; D not certain. Trimming pared 2 bases from V and 3 bases from J, leaving 10 bases between. From germline, CDR1 is MNHEY and CDR2 SVGEGT. The CDR3 loop spans 14 amino acids. The CDR3 nucleotides read TGTGCCAGCAGTTACAAAGGGTCAGACACTGAAGCTTTCTTT. Translation: CASSYKGSDTEAFF.

This clonotype was counted at least ten times. Since the library was made to target alpha chains, this beta chain is a stray read and its abundance is not meaningful. The chain couples TRBV7-9 to TRBJ2-2; tentatively, D is TRBD2 (7 bases). The germline V gene encodes CDR1 SEHNR and CDR2 FQNEAQ (reference sequence). The germline V and J ends were trimmed by 8 bases and 6 bases, with 16 bases remaining between them. The CDR3 runs to 14 residues. The CDR3 spells CASGGARMSGELFF. The CDR3 DNA reads as TGTGCCAGCGGGGGGGCCAGGATGTCCGGGGAGCTGTTTTTT.

This clonotype occurred many times. The library was prepared for alpha chains; this beta chain is a stray read, so its frequency means little. The chain combines TRBV10-3 with TRBJ2-5; D call uncertain. Deletions cut 2 bases from V and 2 bases from J, with 3 bases between. This CDR3 is 12 amino acids long. In germline, CDR1 is ENHRY, CDR2 SYGVKD. The CDR3 bases are TGTGCCATCAGTGAGGGGCAAGAGACCCAGTACTTC. Translation gives CAISEGQETQYF.

There are a few counts of this clonotype. The size of this beta chain means little, since it is a stray read in a library made for alpha chains. The chain recombines TRBV4-3 with TRBJ2-7; 7 nucleotides line up with TRBD2. Germline V lookup: CDR1 LGHNA, CDR2 YSLEER. The CDR3 has 15 amino acids. V trimming: 0 bases; J trimming: 4 bases; junction bases outside the gene matches: 6. As DNA, the CDR3 is TGCGCCAGCAGCCAAGAGTCTAGCGGAATATACGAGCAGTACTTC. Its translation: CASSQESSGIYEQYF.

There are many counts of this clonotype. This beta chain appears as a stray read in a library generated for alpha chains; its size is not informative. This chain joins TRBV20-1 and TRBJ2-6; TRBD1 might be the D (6 bases). V gave up 0 bases and J gave up 0 bases, with 15 bases separating them. The CDR3 totals 18 residues. The germline V gene encodes CDR1 DFQATT and CDR2 SNEGSKA (reference sequence). The DNA for the CDR3 is TGCAGTGCTAGAGACCAACAGGGTTCTAGCTCTGGGGCCAACGTCCTGACTTTC. Translated, it gives CSARDQQGSSSGANVLTF.